A single sample is the source of the 25 T cell receptor beta chains below, sequenced in a study of blood T cell repertoires in COVID-19 (TCRdb year 2020). Library preparation employed the immunoSEQ multiplex PCR assay. Held by TCRdb, this immuneACCESS table contains in-frame sequences only and omits some clones. Under half of the omission traces to an unresolved V gene where checked; the cause of the rest is unknown. The sample profile shows more than 65,000 clones; 84% of them were found once. The ten largest clones capture around 3.3% of the sample. Sequencing was carried out using peripheral blood. The receptors were sampled from a man aged 45-60 years with acute or convalescent COVID-19.

The gene calls are TRBV6-2 or TRBV6-3 and TRBJ2-4, with D possibly being TRBD2 (5 bases). CDR3 length equals 19 residues. V was pared by 2 bases and J by 3 bases, with 23 bases between. The germline V gene has CDR1 MNHEY and CDR2 SVGEGT. The DNA of the CDR3 is TGTGCCAGCAGTTACCGGGGTTCCGCGATCGGTCGGGGCAAAAACATTCAGTACTTC. Translation: CASSYRGSAIGRGKNIQYF.

This rearrangement joins TRBV28 to TRBJ2-3, with TRBD2 matching 11 bases. Germline CDR1 is MDHEN and CDR2 is SYDVKM. This CDR3 is 15 amino acids long. After removal of 9 bases from V and 8 bases from J, the junction contained 13 bases not matched to a gene. CDR3 sequence reads: CASEDSGGATGTQYF. As DNA, the CDR3 is TGTGCCAGTGAAGATAGCGGGGGGGCCACTGGTACGCAGTATTTT.

This clone was counted only a few times. The J gene is TRBJ1-2, the V gene TRBV6-6; 8 nucleotides match TRBD1. CDR1 MNHNY and CDR2 SVGAGI come from the germline V gene (reference sequence). CDR3 length: 14 residues. Trimming cost V 6 bases and J 3 bases; bases outside gene matches: 6. The CDR3 DNA sequence: TGTGCCAGCAGCAAAGTGACAGGGGACTATGGCTACACCTTC. Protein sequence: CASSKVTGDYGYTF.

The chain joins TRBV5-1 to TRBJ2-7; 10 nucleotides agree with TRBD1. The CDR3 spans 15 residues. V lost 3 bases to trimming and J lost 1 base; unmatched junction nucleotides: 4. Per the germline V gene, CDR1 is SGHRS and CDR2 is YFSETQ. In DNA, the CDR3 is TGCGCCAGCAGCTGGGGACAGGGGTCTTCCTACGAGCAGTACTTC. It translates to CASSWGQGSSYEQYF.

The chain recombines TRBV6-5 with TRBJ1-2; a weak D match, TRBD1 (5 bases). The CDR3 totals 14 residues. V was pared by 0 bases and J by 4 bases, with 9 bases between. CDR1 is MNHEY and CDR2 is SVGAGI in the germline V gene. This CDR3 is CASSYSPQGYGYTF. In DNA, the CDR3 is TGTGCCAGCAGTTACTCCCCGCAGGGCTATGGCTACACCTTC.

This clone was found a few times. The chain carries TRBV2 and TRBJ2-7; 8 nucleotides match TRBD1. The CDR3 is 17 residues long. J gave up 2 bases and V 6 bases, and 15 bases lay outside the gene matches. Germline CDR1 reads SNHLY; CDR2 reads FYNNEI. CDR3 amino acids: CASSPSPQGEPPYEQYF. The CDR3 DNA sequence: TGTGCCAGCAGCCCAAGCCCACAGGGGGAACCCCCCTACGAGCAGTACTTC.

This chain joins TRBV6-6 and TRBJ1-6, with D unresolved. V gave up 2 bases and J gave up 6 bases, with 14 bases separating them. This CDR3 has 16 residues. CDR1 MNHNY and CDR2 SVGAGI come from the germline V gene (reference sequence). CDR3 nucleotide sequence: TGTGCCAGCAGTTACACATATAGAGGTAGTAATTCACCCCTCCACTTT. Residues: CASSYTYRGSNSPLHF.

The V and J genes are TRBV6-5 and TRBJ1-2; TRBD1 might be the D (6 bases). V lost 10 bases to trimming and J lost 8 bases, with 20 bases between them. CDR1 and CDR2 (germline): MNHEY, SVGAGI. This CDR3 is 13 amino acids long. The CDR3, as DNA: TGTGCCACCGCGTCGAGGACAGTCAAAGGCTACACCTTC. Amino acids: CATASRTVKGYTF.

This clone was counted a few times. The chain combines TRBV24-1 with TRBJ1-2, with a tentative D call TRBD1 (5 bases). Between the trimmed V and J ends, which lost 2 bases and 6 bases, there was a span of 6 bases. The germline gives CDR1 KGHDR, CDR2 SFDVKD. The CDR3 covers 12 residues. The CDR3 DNA reads TGTGCCACCAGTGATTGGGGGGATGGCTACACCTTC. Protein: CATSDWGDGYTF.

This sequence joins TRBV7-2 and TRBJ2-7; 9 nucleotides align to TRBD1. Germline lookup yields CDR1 SGHTA and CDR2 FQGNSA. CDR3 length: 12 amino acids. Unmatched junction bases numbered 5, after V lost 8 bases and J lost 6 bases. The CDR3 reads CASGTGHSEQYF. For the CDR3, the DNA is TGTGCCAGCGGGACAGGGCATTCCGAGCAGTACTTC.

This clone was counted many times. The chain uses TRBV7-2 and TRBJ1-5; 9 bases agree with TRBD1. The trim removed 1 base at V and 4 bases at J, leaving 14 bases unmatched. The CDR3 spans 19 residues. Germline values: CDR1 SGHTA, CDR2 FQGNSA. CDR3 amino acids: CASSLVPGTGSRANQPQHF. CDR3 DNA sequence: TGTGCCAGCAGCTTAGTACCCGGGACAGGGTCCCGAGCGAATCAGCCCCAGCATTTT.

V and J are TRBV9 and TRBJ2-7, with a tentative D call TRBD1 (7 bases). The CDR3 totals 12 residues. The germline V gene encodes CDR1 SGDLS and CDR2 YYNGEE. V dropped 7 bases and J dropped 6 bases, with 14 bases sitting between them. The CDR3 DNA is TGTGCCAGCGGAGGGGGCAAAGGCGAGCAGTACTTC. This sequence encodes CASGGGKGEQYF.

The chain carries TRBV11-3 and TRBJ2-3; 7 bases fit TRBD2. The V segment lost 5 bases and the J segment 1 base; nucleotides outside the gene matches: 12. Germline assignment: CDR1 SGHNT and CDR2 YENEEA. CDR3 length: 17 amino acids. CDR3 DNA sequence: TGTGCCAGCAGCGATCCTCTGGGCGGGAGCCGCACAGATACGCAGTATTTT. As protein: CASSDPLGGSRTDTQYF.

This chain uses TRBV5-1 with TRBJ1-4; D possibly corresponds to TRBD1 (5 bases). CDR1 and CDR2 from the germline V gene are SGHRS and YFSETQ. Between the trimmed V and J ends, which lost 4 bases and 4 bases, there was a span of 11 bases. The CDR3 is 14 amino acids. The CDR3 sequence is CASSPRQGNEKLFF. The CDR3 DNA is TGCGCCAGCAGCCCCCGGCAGGGTAATGAAAAACTGTTTTTT.

The chain combines TRBV19 with TRBJ1-6; the D gene is possibly TRBD1 (5 bases). Germline V gene data show CDR1 as LNHDA and CDR2 as SQIVND (reference sequence). This CDR3 is 13 amino acids long. Deletions cut 9 bases from V and 7 bases from J, with 13 bases between. CDR3 loop: CASRGAGNSPLHF. The CDR3 DNA reads as TGTGCCAGCCGAGGGGCGGGAAATTCACCCCTCCACTTT.

This chain links TRBV7-7 with TRBJ2-7; 8 bases fit TRBD1. Germline V gene sequence: CDR1 SSHAT, CDR2 FNYEAQ (reference sequence). The V and J ends lost 5 bases and 5 bases, in that order; junction bases with no gene match: 11. There are 15 residues in the CDR3. The CDR3 loop is CASSPSLDRVHEQYF. The CDR3, as DNA: TGTGCCAGCAGCCCATCCTTGGACAGGGTCCACGAGCAGTACTTC.

This clone came up a few times. This chain connects TRBV2 to TRBJ2-5; 7 nucleotides match TRBD2. CDR3 length: 12 residues. Germline lookup yields CDR1 SNHLY and CDR2 FYNNEI. V shed 7 bases, J shed 4 bases, and the junction held 3 bases outside the gene matches. The CDR3 region is CASKASGETQYF. The CDR3 DNA sequence: TGTGCCAGCAAGGCTAGCGGAGAGACCCAGTACTTC.

This sequence joins TRBV27 and TRBJ2-1; 9 nucleotides match TRBD1. There are 14 residues in the CDR3. The germline CDR1 and CDR2 sequences are MNHEY and SMNVEV (reference sequence). V was pared by 6 bases and J by 7 bases, with 7 bases of the junction left unmatched. As DNA, the CDR3 is TGTGCCAGCAGACTGGGACAGGGAGGGAATGAGCAGTTCTTC. It is translated as CASRLGQGGNEQFF.

The chain couples TRBV7-9 to TRBJ1-2; TRBD1 aligns across 7 bases. J lost 6 bases, V lost 3 bases, and 7 bases had no gene match. The germline V gene encodes CDR1 SEHNR and CDR2 FQNEAQ (reference sequence). The CDR3 length is 14 residues. The CDR3 spells CASSFETGFHGYTF. The DNA of the CDR3 is TGTGCCAGCAGCTTTGAGACAGGGTTCCATGGCTACACCTTC.

This clone showed up just a few times. CDR3 sequence (DNA): TGTGCCAGTAGTATGGTGACTAGCGGGGACAATGAGCAGTTCTTC. It codes for CASSMVTSGDNEQFF. This chain joins TRBV19 and TRBJ2-1, with 11 nucleotides matching TRBD2. V lost 3 bases and J lost 5; bases outside the gene matches: 3. This CDR3 has 15 residues. From germline, CDR1 is LNHDA and CDR2 SQIVND (reference sequence).

Concerning this clone: This sample also contains other DNA sequences that code for the same CDR3. CDR3 loop: CASRRTGGYEQYF. The CDR3 DNA reads TGTGCCAGTAGACGAACAGGGGGCTACGAGCAGTACTTC. The V call is TRBV28, the J call TRBJ2-7, with 8 bases fitting TRBD1. J gave up 3 bases and V 9 bases, and 7 bases lay outside the gene matches. This CDR3 spans 13 amino acids. Germline CDR1 and CDR2: MDHEN and SYDVKM.

This chain joins TRBV12-3 or TRBV12-4 and TRBJ1-6; a possible D gene is TRBD1 (6 bases). V lost 7 bases to trimming and J lost 7 bases, with 8 bases between them. This CDR3 is built from 12 residues. The CDR3 coding sequence is TGTGCCAGCATTACAGGGAATTCACCCCTCCACTTT. Translated, it gives CASITGNSPLHF.

This clone appeared once. The genes are TRBV19 and TRBJ1-2; TRBD1 agrees at 11 bases. The J segment lost 4 bases and the V segment lost 3 bases, leaving 4 bases of the junction unmatched. CDR1 LNHDA and CDR2 SQIVND come from the germline V gene (reference sequence). The CDR3 sequence is 15 residues long. As DNA, the CDR3 is TGTGCCAGTAGTATTGGACAGGGGGCAAGCTATGGCTACACCTTC. It specifies CASSIGQGASYGYTF.

The chain recombines TRBV4-3 with TRBJ1-6; D is undetermined. CDR3 size: 13 residues. The germline CDR1 and CDR2 sequences are LGHNA and YSLEER. Trimming pared 0 bases from V and 10 bases from J, leaving 7 bases between. The DNA of the CDR3 is TGCGCCAGCAGCCAAGATGAGGCGTCACCCCTCCACTTT. Translating gives CASSQDEASPLHF.

The chain links TRBV11-2 to TRBJ2-7; 7 bases agree with TRBD2. The ends lost 4 bases at V and 2 bases at J; junction bases unmatched: 11. The CDR3 is made up of 16 amino acids. Germline lookup yields CDR1 SGHAT and CDR2 FQNNGV. CDR3 region: CASSWPGLAATYEQYF. The CDR3 DNA reads TGTGCCAGCAGCTGGCCGGGGCTAGCGGCCACCTACGAGCAGTACTTC.